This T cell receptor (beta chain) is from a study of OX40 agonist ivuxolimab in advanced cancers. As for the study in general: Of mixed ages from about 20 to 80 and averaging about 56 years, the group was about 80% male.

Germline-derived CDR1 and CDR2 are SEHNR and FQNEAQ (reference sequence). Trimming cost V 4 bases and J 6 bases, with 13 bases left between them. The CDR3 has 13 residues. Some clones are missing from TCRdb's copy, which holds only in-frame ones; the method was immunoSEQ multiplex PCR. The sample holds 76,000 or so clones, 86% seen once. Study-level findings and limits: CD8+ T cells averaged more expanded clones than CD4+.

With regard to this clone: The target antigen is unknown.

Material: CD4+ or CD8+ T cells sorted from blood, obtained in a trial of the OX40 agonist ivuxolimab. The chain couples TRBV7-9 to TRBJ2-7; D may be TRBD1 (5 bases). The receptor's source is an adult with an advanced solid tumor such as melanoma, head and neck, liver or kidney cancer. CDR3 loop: CASSSDSPAEQYF. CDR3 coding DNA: TGTGCCAGCAGCTCAGACAGTCCGGCCGAGCAGTACTTC.